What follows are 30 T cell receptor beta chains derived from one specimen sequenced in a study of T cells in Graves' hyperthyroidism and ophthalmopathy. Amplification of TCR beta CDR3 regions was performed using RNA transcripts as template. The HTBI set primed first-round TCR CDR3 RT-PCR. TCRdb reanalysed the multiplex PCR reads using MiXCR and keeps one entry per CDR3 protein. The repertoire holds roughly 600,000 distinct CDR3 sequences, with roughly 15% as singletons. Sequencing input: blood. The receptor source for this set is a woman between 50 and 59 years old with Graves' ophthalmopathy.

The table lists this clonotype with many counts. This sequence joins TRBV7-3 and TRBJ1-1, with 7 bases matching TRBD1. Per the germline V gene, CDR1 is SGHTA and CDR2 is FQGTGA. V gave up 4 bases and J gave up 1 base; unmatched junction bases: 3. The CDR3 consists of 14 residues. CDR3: CASSYRGPNTEAFF. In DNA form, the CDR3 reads TGTGCCAGCAGCTACAGGGGCCCGAACACTGAAGCTTTCTTT.

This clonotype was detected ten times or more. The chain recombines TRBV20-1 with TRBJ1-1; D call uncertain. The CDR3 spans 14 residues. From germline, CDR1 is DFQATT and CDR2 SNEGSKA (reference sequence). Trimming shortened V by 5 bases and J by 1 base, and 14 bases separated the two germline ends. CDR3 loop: CSAPLENRNTEAFF. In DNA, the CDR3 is TGCAGTGCTCCGCTCGAGAACAGGAACACTGAAGCTTTCTTT.

CDR3 bases: TGCAGTGCTAGAGATTGGGCGGGGGGTTTCGGAAACACCATATATTTT. Its translation is CSARDWAGGFGNTIYF. This sequence joins TRBV20-1 and TRBJ1-3; D might be TRBD1 (5 bases). CDR1 and CDR2 from the germline V gene are DFQATT and SNEGSKA (reference sequence). Deletions cut 0 bases from V and 4 bases from J, with 16 bases between. The CDR3 contains 16 residues.

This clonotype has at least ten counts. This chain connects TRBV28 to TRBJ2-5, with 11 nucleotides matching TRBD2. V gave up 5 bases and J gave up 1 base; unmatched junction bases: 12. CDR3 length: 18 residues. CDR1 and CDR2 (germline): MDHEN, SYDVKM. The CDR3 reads CASSLNPWTSGSQETQYF. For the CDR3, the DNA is TGTGCCAGCAGTCTAAACCCGTGGACTAGCGGGTCCCAAGAGACCCAGTACTTC.

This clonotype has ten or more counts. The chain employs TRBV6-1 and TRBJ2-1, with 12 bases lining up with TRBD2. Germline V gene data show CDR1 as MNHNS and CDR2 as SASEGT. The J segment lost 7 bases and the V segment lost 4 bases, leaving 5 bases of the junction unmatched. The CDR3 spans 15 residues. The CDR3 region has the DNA TGTGCCAGCAGTGCTCCCGGGACTAGCGGGAATGAGCAGTTCTTC. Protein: CASSAPGTSGNEQFF.

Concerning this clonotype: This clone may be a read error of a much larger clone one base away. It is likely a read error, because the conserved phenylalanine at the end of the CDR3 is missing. Here the CDR3 reads CATSGLAGGYNEQFL. The CDR3 bases are TGTGCCACCTCTGGACTAGCGGGGGGCTACAATGAGCAGTTCCTC. V and J are TRBV24-1 and TRBJ2-1, with TRBD2 matching 14 bases. V lost 9 bases and J lost 3; bases outside the gene matches: 3. CDR1 KGHDR and CDR2 SFDVKD come from the germline V gene. The CDR3 covers 15 residues.

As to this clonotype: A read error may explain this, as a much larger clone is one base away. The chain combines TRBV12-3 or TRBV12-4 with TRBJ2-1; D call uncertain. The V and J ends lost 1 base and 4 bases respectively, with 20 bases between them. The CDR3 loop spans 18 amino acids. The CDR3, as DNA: TGTGCCAGCAGTTTAGATTCTCGGCTAGTGAGTGGTTACAATGAGCAGTTCTTC. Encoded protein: CASSLDSRLVSGYNEQFF.

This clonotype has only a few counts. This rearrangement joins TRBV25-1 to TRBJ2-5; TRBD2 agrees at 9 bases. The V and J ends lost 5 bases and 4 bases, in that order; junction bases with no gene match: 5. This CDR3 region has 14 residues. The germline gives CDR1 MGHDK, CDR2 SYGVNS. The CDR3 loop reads CASSLAGVPETQYF. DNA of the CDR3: TGTGCCAGCAGTTTAGCGGGAGTCCCAGAGACCCAGTACTTC.

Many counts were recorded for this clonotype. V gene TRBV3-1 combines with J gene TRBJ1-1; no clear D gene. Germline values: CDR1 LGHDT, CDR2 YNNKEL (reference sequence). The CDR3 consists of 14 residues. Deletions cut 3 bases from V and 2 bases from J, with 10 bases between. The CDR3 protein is CASSHTRLNTEAFF. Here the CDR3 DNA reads TGTGCCAGCAGCCATACCAGGTTAAACACTGAAGCTTTCTTT.

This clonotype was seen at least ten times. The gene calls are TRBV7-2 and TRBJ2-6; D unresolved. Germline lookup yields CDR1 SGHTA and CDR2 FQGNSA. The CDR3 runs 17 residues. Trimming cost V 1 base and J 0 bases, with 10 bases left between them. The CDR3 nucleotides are TGTGCCAGCAGCTTAGAAAGACGGCGCTCTGGGGCCAACGTCCTGACTTTC. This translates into CASSLERRRSGANVLTF.

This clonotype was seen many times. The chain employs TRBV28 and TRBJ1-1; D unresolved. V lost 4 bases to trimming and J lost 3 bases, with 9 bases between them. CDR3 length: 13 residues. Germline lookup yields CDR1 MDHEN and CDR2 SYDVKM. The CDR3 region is CASSSRSYTEAFF. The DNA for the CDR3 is TGTGCCAGCAGTTCGAGGAGTTACACTGAAGCTTTCTTT.

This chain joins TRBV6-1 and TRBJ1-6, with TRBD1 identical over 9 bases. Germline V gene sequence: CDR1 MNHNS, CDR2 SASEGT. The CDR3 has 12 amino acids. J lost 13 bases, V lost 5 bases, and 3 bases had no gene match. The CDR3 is CASSRTGGPLHF. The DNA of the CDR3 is TGTGCCAGCAGTCGAACAGGGGGCCCCCTCCACTTT.

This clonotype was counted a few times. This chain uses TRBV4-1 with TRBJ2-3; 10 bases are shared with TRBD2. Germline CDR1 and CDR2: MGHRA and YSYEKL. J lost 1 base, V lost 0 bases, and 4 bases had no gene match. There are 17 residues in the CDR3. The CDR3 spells CASSQEVGTSGTDTQYF. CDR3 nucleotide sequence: TGCGCCAGCAGCCAAGAAGTGGGGACTAGCGGCACAGATACGCAGTATTTT.

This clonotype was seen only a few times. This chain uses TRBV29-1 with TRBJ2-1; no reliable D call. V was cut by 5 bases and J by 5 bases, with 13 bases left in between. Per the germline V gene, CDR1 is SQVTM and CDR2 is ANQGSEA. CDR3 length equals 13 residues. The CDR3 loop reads CSVIRVEDNEQFF. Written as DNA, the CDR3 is TGCAGCGTTATACGGGTTGAAGACAATGAGCAGTTCTTC.

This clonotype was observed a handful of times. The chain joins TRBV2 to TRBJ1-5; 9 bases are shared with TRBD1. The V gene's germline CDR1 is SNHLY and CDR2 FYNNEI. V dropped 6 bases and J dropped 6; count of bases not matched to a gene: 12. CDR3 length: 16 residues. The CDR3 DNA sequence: TGTGCCAGCAGCCGCCTTACAGGGGGCGCGGGTCAGCCCCAGCATTTT. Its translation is CASSRLTGGAGQPQHF.

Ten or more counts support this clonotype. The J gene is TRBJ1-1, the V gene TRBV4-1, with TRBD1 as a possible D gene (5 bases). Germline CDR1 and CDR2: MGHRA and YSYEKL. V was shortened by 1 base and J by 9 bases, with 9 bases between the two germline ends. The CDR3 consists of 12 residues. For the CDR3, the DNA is TGCGCCAGCAGCCAAGCGGGACGGAAAGCTTTCTTT. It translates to CASSQAGRKAFF.

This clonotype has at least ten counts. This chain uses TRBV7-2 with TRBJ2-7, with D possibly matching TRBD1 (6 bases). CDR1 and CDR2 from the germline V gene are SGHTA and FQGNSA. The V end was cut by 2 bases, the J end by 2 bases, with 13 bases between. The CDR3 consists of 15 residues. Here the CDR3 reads CASSLSQGMAYEQYF. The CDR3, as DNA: TGTGCCAGCAGCTTAAGCCAGGGGATGGCCTACGAGCAGTACTTC.

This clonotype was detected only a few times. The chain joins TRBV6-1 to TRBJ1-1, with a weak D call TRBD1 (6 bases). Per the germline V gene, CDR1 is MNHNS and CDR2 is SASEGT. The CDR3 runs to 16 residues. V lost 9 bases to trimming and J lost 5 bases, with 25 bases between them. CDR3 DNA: TGTGCCAGATTGCCCATGTCGTGGACAGTGGTTACTGAAGCTTTCTTT. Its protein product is CARLPMSWTVVTEAFF.

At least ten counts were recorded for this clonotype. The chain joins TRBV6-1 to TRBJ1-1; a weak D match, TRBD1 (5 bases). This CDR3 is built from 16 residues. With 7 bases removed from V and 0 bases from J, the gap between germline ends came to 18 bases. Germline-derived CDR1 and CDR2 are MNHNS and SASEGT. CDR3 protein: CASTLRGDLLNTEAFF. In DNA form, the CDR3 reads TGTGCCAGCACATTACGGGGGGACCTACTGAACACTGAAGCTTTCTTT.

The CDR3 is CATPAPDRDYGYTF. CDR3 DNA: TGTGCCACCCCGGCCCCCGACAGGGACTATGGCTACACCTTC. This sequence joins TRBV10-3 and TRBJ1-2, with 7 bases aligning to TRBD1. V lost 10 bases and J lost 3; bases outside the gene matches: 11. Germline values: CDR1 ENHRY, CDR2 SYGVKD. This CDR3 spans 14 amino acids.

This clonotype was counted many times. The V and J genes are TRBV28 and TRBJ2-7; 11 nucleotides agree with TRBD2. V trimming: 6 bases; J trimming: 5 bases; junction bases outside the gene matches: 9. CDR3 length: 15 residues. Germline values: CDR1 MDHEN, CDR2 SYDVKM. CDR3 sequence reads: CASSQTSGSTNEQYF. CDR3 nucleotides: TGTGCCAGCAGCCAAACTAGCGGGAGCACGAACGAGCAGTACTTC.

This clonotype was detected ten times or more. The CDR3 loop is CASSLDRGGLEAFF. The CDR3 DNA reads as TGCGCCAGCAGCTTGGACAGGGGGGGATTAGAAGCTTTCTTT. V usage is TRBV5-1 and J usage is TRBJ1-1, with 8 bases fitting TRBD1. With 0 bases clipped from V and 8 bases from J, the junction kept 6 bases outside the gene matches. There are 14 residues in the CDR3. Germline-derived CDR1 and CDR2 are SGHRS and YFSETQ.

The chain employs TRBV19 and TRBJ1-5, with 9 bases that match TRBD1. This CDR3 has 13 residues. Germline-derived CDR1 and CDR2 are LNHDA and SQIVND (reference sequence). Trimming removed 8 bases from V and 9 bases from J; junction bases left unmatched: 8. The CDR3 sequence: CASEPGQGGPQHF. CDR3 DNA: TGTGCCAGTGAACCGGGACAGGGAGGGCCCCAGCATTTT.

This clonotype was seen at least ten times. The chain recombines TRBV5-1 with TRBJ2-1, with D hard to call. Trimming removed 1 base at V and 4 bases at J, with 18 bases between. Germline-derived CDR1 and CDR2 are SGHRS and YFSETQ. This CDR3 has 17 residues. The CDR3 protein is CASSLFQPRNLYNEQFF. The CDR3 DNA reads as TGCGCCAGCAGCTTGTTCCAGCCTCGCAATTTATACAATGAGCAGTTCTTC.

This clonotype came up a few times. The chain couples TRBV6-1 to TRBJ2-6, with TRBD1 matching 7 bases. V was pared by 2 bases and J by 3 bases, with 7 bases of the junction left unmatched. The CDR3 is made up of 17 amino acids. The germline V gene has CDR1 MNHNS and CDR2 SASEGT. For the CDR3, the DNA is TGTGCCAGCAGTGAATTCTTGTGGGACAGTGGGGCCAACGTCCTGACTTTC. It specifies CASSEFLWDSGANVLTF.

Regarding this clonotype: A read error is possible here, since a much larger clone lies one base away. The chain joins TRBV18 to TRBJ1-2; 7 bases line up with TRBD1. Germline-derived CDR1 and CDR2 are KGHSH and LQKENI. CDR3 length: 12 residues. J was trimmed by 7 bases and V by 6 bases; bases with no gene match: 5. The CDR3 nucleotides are TGTGCCAGCTCGACAGGGCTGGCTGGCTACACCTTC. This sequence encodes CASSTGLAGYTF.

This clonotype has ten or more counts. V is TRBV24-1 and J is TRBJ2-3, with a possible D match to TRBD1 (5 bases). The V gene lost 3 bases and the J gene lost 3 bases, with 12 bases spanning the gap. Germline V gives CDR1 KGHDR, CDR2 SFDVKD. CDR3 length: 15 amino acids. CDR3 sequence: CATSDRRQGTDTQYF. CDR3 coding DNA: TGTGCCACCAGTGATCGACGGCAGGGAACAGATACGCAGTATTTT.

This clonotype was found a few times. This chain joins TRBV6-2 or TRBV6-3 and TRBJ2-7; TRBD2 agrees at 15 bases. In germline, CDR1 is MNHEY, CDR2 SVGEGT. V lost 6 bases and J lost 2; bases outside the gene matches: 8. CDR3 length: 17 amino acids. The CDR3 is CASRSGLAGGFAYEQYF. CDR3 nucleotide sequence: TGTGCCAGCAGATCGGGACTAGCGGGAGGATTCGCCTACGAGCAGTACTTC.

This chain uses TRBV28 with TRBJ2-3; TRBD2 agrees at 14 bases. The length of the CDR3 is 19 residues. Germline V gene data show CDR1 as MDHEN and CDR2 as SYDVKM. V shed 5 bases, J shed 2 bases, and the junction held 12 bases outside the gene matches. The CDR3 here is CASSPGLAGVPNPTDTQYF. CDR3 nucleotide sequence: TGTGCCAGCAGTCCGGGACTAGCGGGAGTCCCGAACCCCACAGATACGCAGTATTTT.

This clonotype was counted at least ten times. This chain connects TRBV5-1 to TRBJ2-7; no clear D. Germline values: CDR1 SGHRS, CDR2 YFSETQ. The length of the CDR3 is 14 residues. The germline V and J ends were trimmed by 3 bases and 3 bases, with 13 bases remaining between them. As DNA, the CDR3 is TGCGCCAGCAGCTACAACATAGACAACTACGAGCAGTACTTC. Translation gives CASSYNIDNYEQYF.